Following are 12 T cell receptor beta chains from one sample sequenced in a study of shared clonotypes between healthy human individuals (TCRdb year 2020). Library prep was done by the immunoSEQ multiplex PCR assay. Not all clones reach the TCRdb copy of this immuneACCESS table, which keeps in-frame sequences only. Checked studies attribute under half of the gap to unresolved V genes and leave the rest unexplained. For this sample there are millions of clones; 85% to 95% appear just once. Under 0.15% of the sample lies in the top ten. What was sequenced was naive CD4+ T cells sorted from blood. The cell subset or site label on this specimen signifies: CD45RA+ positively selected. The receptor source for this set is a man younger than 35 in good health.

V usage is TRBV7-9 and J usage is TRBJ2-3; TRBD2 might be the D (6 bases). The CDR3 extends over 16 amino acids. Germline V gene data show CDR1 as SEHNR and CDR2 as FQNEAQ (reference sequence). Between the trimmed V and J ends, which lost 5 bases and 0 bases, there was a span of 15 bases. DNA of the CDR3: TGTGCCAGCAGCGCCCTTAGCGGAGGGAGCACAGATACGCAGTATTTT. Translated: CASSALSGGSTDTQYF.

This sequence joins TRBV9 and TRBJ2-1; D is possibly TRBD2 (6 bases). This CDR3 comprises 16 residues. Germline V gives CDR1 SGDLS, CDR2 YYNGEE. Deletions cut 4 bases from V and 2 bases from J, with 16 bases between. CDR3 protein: CASSRGGRDPYNEQFF. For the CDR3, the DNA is TGTGCCAGCAGCAGAGGAGGGCGGGACCCCTACAATGAGCAGTTCTTC.

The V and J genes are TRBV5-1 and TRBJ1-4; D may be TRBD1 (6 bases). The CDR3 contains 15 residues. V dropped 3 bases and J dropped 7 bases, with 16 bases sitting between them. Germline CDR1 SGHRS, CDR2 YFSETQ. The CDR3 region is CASSSGGGRAEKLFF. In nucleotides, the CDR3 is TGCGCCAGCAGCTCCGGAGGGGGGCGGGCTGAAAAACTGTTTTTT.

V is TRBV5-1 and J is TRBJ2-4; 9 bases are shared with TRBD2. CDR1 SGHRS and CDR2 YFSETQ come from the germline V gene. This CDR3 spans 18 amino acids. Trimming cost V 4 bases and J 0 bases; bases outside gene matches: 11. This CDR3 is CASSDLTSGSLAKNIQYF. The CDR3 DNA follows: TGCGCCAGCAGCGACCTAACTAGCGGGTCACTAGCCAAAAACATTCAGTACTTC.

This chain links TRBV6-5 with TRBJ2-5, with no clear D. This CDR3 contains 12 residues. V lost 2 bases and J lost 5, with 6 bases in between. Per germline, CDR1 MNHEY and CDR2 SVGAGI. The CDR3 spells CASSYNRETQYF. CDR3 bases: TGTGCCAGCAGTTACAACCGGGAGACCCAGTACTTC.

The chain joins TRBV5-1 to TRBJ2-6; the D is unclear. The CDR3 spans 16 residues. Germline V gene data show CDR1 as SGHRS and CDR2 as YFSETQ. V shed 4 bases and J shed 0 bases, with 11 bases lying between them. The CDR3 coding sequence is TGCGCCAGCAGCCTGGACGGAAACTCTGGGGCCAACGTCCTGACTTTC. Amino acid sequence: CASSLDGNSGANVLTF.

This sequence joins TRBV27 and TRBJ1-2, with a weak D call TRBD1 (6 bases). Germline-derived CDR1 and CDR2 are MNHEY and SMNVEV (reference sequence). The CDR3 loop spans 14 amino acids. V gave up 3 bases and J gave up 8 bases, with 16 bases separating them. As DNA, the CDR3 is TGTGCCAGCAGTTTGGCAGGGGCATCCTCCGGCTACACCTTC. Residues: CASSLAGASSGYTF.

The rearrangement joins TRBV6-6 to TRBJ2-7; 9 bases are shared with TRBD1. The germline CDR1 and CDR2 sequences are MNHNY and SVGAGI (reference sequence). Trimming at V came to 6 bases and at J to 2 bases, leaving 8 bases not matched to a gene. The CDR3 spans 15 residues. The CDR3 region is CASRPGQGSTYEQYF. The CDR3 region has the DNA TGTGCCAGCAGACCCGGACAGGGGTCTACCTACGAGCAGTACTTC.

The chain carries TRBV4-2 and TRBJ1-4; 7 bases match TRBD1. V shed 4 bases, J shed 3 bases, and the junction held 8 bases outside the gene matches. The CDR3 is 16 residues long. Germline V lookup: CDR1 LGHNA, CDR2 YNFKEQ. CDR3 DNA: TGTGCCAGCAGCCGAATTCCGGGACAGCCTAATGAAAAACTGTTTTTT. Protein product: CASSRIPGQPNEKLFF.

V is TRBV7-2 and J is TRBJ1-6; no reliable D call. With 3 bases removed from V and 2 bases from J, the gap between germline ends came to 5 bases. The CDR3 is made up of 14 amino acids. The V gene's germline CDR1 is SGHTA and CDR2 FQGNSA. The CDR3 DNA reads TGTGCCAGCAGCTTGCCGGCCTATAATTCACCCCTCCACTTT. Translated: CASSLPAYNSPLHF.

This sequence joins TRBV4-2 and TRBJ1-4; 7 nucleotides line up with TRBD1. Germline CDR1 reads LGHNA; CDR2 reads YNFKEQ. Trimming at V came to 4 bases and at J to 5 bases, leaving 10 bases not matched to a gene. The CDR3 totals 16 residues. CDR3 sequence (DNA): TGTGCCAGCAGCCCTAGCCCGGGACAGCCAAATGAAAAACTGTTTTTT. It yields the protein CASSPSPGQPNEKLFF.

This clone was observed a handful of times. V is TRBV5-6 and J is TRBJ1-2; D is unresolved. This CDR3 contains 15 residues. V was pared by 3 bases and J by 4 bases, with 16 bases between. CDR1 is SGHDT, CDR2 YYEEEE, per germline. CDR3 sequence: CASSYAGSAIYGYTF. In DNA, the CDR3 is TGTGCCAGCAGCTACGCGGGCAGCGCGATCTATGGCTACACCTTC.